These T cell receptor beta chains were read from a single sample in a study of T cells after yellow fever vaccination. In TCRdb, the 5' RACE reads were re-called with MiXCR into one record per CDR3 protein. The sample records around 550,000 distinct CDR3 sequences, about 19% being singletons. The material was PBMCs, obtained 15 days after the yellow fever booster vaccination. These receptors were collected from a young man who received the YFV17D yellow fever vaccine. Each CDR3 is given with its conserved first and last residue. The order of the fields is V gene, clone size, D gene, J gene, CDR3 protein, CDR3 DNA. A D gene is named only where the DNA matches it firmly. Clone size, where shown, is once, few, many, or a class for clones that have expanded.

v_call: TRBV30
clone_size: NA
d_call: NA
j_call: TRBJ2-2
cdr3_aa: CASRLGNTGELFF
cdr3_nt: TGTGCCTCGCGACTGGGGAACACCGGGGAGCTGTTTTTT

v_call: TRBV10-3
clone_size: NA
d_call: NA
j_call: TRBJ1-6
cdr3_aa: CAISPRDPETLHF
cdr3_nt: TGTGCCATCAGTCCCAGGGATCCCGAAACCCTCCACTTT

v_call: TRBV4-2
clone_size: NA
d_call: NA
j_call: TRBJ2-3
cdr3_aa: CASSQGVGTTDTQYF
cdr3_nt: TGTGCCAGCAGCCAAGGGGTCGGGACCACAGATACGCAGTATTTT

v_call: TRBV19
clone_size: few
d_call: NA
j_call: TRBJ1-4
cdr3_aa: CATATGTRREKLFF
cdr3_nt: TGTGCCACGGCAACCGGGACCCGGAGAGAAAAACTGTTTTTT

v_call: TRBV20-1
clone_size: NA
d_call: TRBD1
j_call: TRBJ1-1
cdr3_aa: CSAPDRGETEAFF
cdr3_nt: TGCAGTGCTCCGGACAGGGGGGAAACTGAAGCTTTCTTT

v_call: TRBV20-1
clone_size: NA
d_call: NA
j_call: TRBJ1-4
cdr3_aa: CSQRIGEKLFF
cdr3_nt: TGCAGTCAGCGTATAGGTGAAAAACTGTTTTTT

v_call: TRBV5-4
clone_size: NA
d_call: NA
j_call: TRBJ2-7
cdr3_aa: CASSFFSTGEGEQYF
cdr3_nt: TGTGCCAGCAGCTTCTTCAGTACGGGAGAAGGCGAGCAGTACTTC

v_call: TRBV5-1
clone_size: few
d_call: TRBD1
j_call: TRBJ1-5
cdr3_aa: CASSLGDSPDQPQHF
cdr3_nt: TGCGCCAGCAGCTTGGGGGACAGCCCTGATCAGCCCCAGCATTTT

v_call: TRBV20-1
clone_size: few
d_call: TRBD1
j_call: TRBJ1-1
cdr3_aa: CSARTGDLNTEAFF
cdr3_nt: TGCAGTGCTAGGACAGGGGACCTGAACACTGAAGCTTTCTTT

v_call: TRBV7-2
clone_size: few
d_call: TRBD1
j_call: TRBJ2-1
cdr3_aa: CASRPNRGFSANEQFF
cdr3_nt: TGTGCCAGCAGGCCAAACAGGGGTTTCAGCGCCAATGAGCAGTTCTTC